This T cell receptor (beta chain) was identified during a study of CD8 T cells in ankylosing spondylitis. Overall study findings and caveats: Reported data indicate significant enrichment of disease-linked clones within matched ankylosing spondylitis synovial fluid. Ankylosing spondylitis blood seemed to carry a telltale TCR beta motif made of fewer than 10 highly homologous variants. CD8+ disease-linked clones were present at relatively low frequencies in blood.

There are a few counts of this clonotype. What it binds is unknown. A quantitative 5'-RACE method, one with molecular barcodes, was used to make TCR beta libraries. From the 5' RACE reads, TCRdb called clonotypes with MiXCR, one entry per CDR3 protein. Of some 37,000 distinct CDR3 sequences detected, about an eighth appear once; the ten largest clones hold approximately 32%. There are 15 residues in the CDR3. Germline V lookup: CDR1 SGHKS, CDR2 YYEKEE (reference sequence). Trimming cost V 4 bases and J 5 bases; bases outside gene matches: 8. The J gene is TRBJ2-7, the V gene TRBV5-5, with 11 bases fitting TRBD2. This receptor was obtained from a male donor with ankylosing spondylitis. Specimen: synovial fluid, either unsorted or a sorted T cell fraction (not recorded which). The CDR3 loop is CASSISGRAGHEQYF. CDR3 bases: TGTGCCAGCAGCATTAGCGGGAGGGCCGGCCACGAGCAGTACTTC. The variable domain in full, with the rest retrieved from reference TRBV5-5 and TRBJ2-7, is DAGVTQSPTHLIKTRGQQVTLRCSPISGHKSVSWYQQVLGQGPQFIFQYYEKEERGRGNFPDRFSARQFPNYSSELNVNALLLGDSALYLCASSISGRAGHEQYFGPGTRLTVT.